The rows below give T cell receptor beta chains drawn from one sample of a study of blood T cells in healthy people across ages. TCRdb redid the calling of the 5' RACE reads with MiXCR, one entry per CDR3 protein. The sample contains about 750,000 distinct CDR3 sequences, 53% of which appear only once. Specimen: blood. These receptor sequences come from a man aged 80 or over in good health. Both conserved end residues are part of each CDR3. D genes are given only for firm matches. Some rows mark clone size as missing; the rest say once, few, many or name a class of expanded clone.

D	length	size	V	J	DNA	CDR3
-	16	-	TRBV20-1	TRBJ1-5	TGCAGTGCTAGAGATCTGGCAGGGATTCGAAATCAGCCCCAGCATTTT	CSARDLAGIRNQPQHF
-	13	few	TRBV11-2	TRBJ1-1	TGTGCCAGCAGCCTCCCGGGATCTACTGAAGCTTTCTTT	CASSLPGSTEAFF
-	16	-	TRBV28	TRBJ2-5	TGTGCCAGCAGTTTAGCGGGGACAGCTGTCTTGAAGACCCAGTACTTC	CASSLAGTAVLKTQYF
-	12	few	TRBV7-3	TRBJ2-2	TGTGCCAGCAGCCAATTTACCGGGGAGCTGTTTTTT	CASSQFTGELFF
TRBD2	14	-	TRBV7-8	TRBJ2-7	TGTGCCAGCAGCTTAGTCGCTAGCGGTACCGAGCAGTACTTC	CASSLVASGTEQYF
TRBD1	14	-	TRBV20-1	TRBJ2-5	TGCAGTGCCGGGACAGGGGCTCCCCTCAGGACCCAGTACTTC	CSAGTGAPLRTQYF
TRBD1	18	once	TRBV19	TRBJ2-6	TGTGCCAGTAGTATCGGGACAGGGGGCCTTTCTGGGGCCAACGTCCTGACTTTC	CASSIGTGGLSGANVLTF
TRBD1	15	few	TRBV6-2/TRBV6-3	TRBJ2-7	TGTGCCAGCAGTCCACGAGGGACAGCTTCCTACGAGCAGTACTTC	CASSPRGTASYEQYF
TRBD2	12	few	TRBV5-1	TRBJ2-4	TGCGCCAGCAGCAGCGGGAAGGACATTCAGTACTTC	CASSSGKDIQYF
-	15	-	TRBV6-2/TRBV6-3	TRBJ1-5	TGTGCCAGCAGCCCCCGGGCCTCCAACAATCAGCCCCAGCATTTT	CASSPRASNNQPQHF
-	14	-	TRBV7-2	TRBJ1-2	TGTGCCAGCAGCTTATCCCAGGGCTGGTATGGCTACACCTTC	CASSLSQGWYGYTF
-	10	-	TRBV9	TRBJ1-2	TGTGCCAGCGCGGGCCGAGGCTACACCTTC	CASAGRGYTF